This record looks at one TCR beta chain sequence and its context. Its antigen remains unknown. A read error may explain this, as a much larger clone is one base away. This CDR3 comprises 13 residues. From germline, CDR1 is DFQATT and CDR2 SNEGSKA (reference sequence). Unique molecular identifiers were built into the TCR beta cDNA libraries. TCRdb re-called the PCR reads with MiXCR, one entry per CDR3 protein. The sample consists of over 250,000 distinct CDR3 sequences, around 34% of them appearing once. This sample is part of a study of post-analysis software for immune sequencing data. Overall study findings and caveats: There were five or six TRBV segments more frequent in patients than controls, and TRBV5-6, TRBV5-1 and TRBV20-1 were among them.

The sample comprised blood. The receptor was isolated from a girl under 18 with multiple sclerosis. This chain links TRBV20-1 with TRBJ2-1, with D hard to call. Gene TRBJ2-7 matches the end of the DNA better, so the J call may be wrong. CDR3 bases: TGCAGTCCTATACATAGCTCCTACAATGAGCAGTACTTC. Translation: CSPIHSSYNEQYF.